The source of this TCR beta chain is a study of blood T cell repertoires in COVID-19. Methods used by the authors: Nucleated cell counts were estimated from reference gene primer amplification. The repertoire was sequenced with immunoSEQ multiplex PCR; TCRdb's copy has only in-frame clones and lacks some. V, J and clone size were drawn from that table, and D and trimming were deduced from the DNA. The sample has approximately 110,000 clones; 65% to 80% are singletons. Germline CDR1 SGHTA, CDR2 FQGNSA. The V gene lost 2 bases and the J gene lost 3 bases, with 16 bases spanning the gap. This CDR3 spans 16 amino acids. This clone was recorded a few times.

The sequencing input was peripheral blood. The clonotype originates from an older woman with acute or convalescent COVID-19. The V and J genes are TRBV7-2 and TRBJ1-1, with D possibly matching TRBD1 (5 bases). CDR3 sequence (DNA): TGTGCCAGCAGCTTAATGATAGCGGCAGGGCACACTGAAGCTTTCTTT. Protein product: CASSLMIAAGHTEAFF.